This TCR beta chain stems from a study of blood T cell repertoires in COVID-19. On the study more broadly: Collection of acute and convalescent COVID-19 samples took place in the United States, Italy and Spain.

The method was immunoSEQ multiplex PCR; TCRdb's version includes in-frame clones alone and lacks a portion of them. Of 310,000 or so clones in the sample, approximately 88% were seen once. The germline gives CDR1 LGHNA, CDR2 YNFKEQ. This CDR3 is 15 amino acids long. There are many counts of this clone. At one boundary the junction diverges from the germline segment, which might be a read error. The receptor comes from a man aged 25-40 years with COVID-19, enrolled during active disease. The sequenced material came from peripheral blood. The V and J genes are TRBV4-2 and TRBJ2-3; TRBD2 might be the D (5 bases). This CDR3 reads CASSLIGRAEDTQYF. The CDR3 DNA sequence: TGTGCCAGCAGTCTCATTGGGCGGGCAGAGGATACACAGTATTTT.